Listed here are 8 T cell receptor beta chains from one sample, sequenced in a study of early stage breast cancer tumors. Libraries were prepared by immunoSEQ multiplex PCR; TCRdb keeps only in-frame clonotypes and omits some of them. The table lists more than 65,000 clones, over 80% of them singletons. The sample comprised blood. Receptors originate from a person in their forties with breast cancer.

This rearrangement joins TRBV5-1 to TRBJ2-7; TRBD2 matches 11 bases. V shed 2 bases, J shed 0 bases, and the junction held 13 bases outside the gene matches. Germline loops: CDR1 SGHRS, CDR2 YFSETQ. This CDR3 comprises 19 residues. The CDR3, as DNA: TGCGCCAGCAGCTTACGTCTGGCTAGCGGGAGGTCTTCCTCCTACGAGCAGTACTTC. As protein: CASSLRLASGRSSSYEQYF. Full variable domain (missing parts from reference TRBV5-1 and TRBJ2-7): KAGVTQTPRYLIKTRGQQVTLSCSPISGHRSVSWYQQTPGQGLQFLFEYFSETQRNKGNFPGRFSGRQFSNSRSEMNVSTLELGDSALYLCASSLRLASGRSSSYEQYFGPGTRLTVT.

This clone was counted a few times. The identical CDR3 is also encoded by other nucleotide sequences in the sample. This chain connects TRBV2 to TRBJ2-7; D gene unclear. Germline lookup yields CDR1 SNHLY and CDR2 FYNNEI. The CDR3 contains 12 residues. Trimming cost V 6 bases and J 0 bases, with 6 bases left between them. The CDR3 protein is CASRQSSYEQYF. The DNA for the CDR3 is TGTGCCAGCAGGCAGAGCTCCTACGAGCAGTACTTC.

The chain uses TRBV11-3 and TRBJ1-1, with TRBD1 matching 9 bases. The germline gives CDR1 SGHNT, CDR2 YENEEA. Losses at the gene ends were 4 bases for V and 2 bases for J; bases not matched to a gene: 5. The CDR3 totals 15 residues. The CDR3 loop reads CASSSGQGENTEAFF. The CDR3 coding sequence is TGTGCCAGCAGCTCGGGACAGGGCGAAAACACTGAAGCTTTCTTT.

This clone occurred once. The CDR3 loop is CASSIGGNSYEQYF. The CDR3 nucleotides read TGTGCCAGCTCCATCGGCGGGAACTCCTACGAGCAGTACTTC. V and J are TRBV28 and TRBJ2-7; TRBD2 is a possible D gene (6 bases). The V gene's germline CDR1 is MDHEN and CDR2 SYDVKM. CDR3 length: 14 amino acids. V gave up 8 bases and J gave up 0 bases, with 14 bases separating them.

The V call is TRBV9, the J call TRBJ2-2, with 13 bases identical to TRBD2. The CDR3 covers 17 residues. Germline-derived CDR1 and CDR2 are SGDLS and YYNGEE. Germline trimming cut 2 bases from V and 5 bases from J; bases unmatched to any gene: 6. The chain's CDR3 is CASSVGLAGVSTGELFF. The CDR3 DNA reads as TGTGCCAGCAGCGTTGGACTAGCGGGAGTTAGTACCGGGGAGCTGTTTTTT.

V is TRBV9 and J is TRBJ2-1; no firm D call. The CDR3 loop spans 14 amino acids. CDR1 and CDR2 from the germline V gene are SGDLS and YYNGEE. Trimming cost V 2 bases and J 1 base, with 7 bases left between them. The CDR3: CASSVGFSYNEQFF. Written as DNA, the CDR3 is TGTGCCAGCAGCGTTGGGTTTTCCTACAATGAGCAGTTCTTC.

This chain joins TRBV18 and TRBJ1-5; D call uncertain. Deletions cut 2 bases from V and 1 base from J, with 9 bases between. This CDR3 comprises 15 residues. Looked up from germline, CDR1 is KGHSH and CDR2 is LQKENI. Here the CDR3 reads CASSPSLDSNQPQHF. The DNA of the CDR3 is TGTGCCAGCTCACCATCGTTGGACAGCAATCAGCCCCAGCATTTT. Together with reference TRBV18 and TRBJ1-5, the CDR3 gives the full variable domain: NAGVMQNPRHLVRRRGQEARLRCSPMKGHSHVYWYRQLPEEGLKFMVYLQKENIIDESGMPKERFSAEFPKEGPSILRIQQVVRGDSAAYFCASSPSLDSNQPQHFGDGTRLSIL.

V gene TRBV7-6 combines with J gene TRBJ2-1; 9 bases agree with TRBD2. Germline V gene lookup returns CDR1 SGHVS and CDR2 FNYEAQ. V lost 2 bases to trimming and J lost 5 bases; unmatched junction nucleotides: 4. This CDR3 comprises 15 residues. The CDR3 loop is CASSLRREGDNEQFF. In nucleotides, the CDR3 is TGTGCCAGCAGCTTACGGCGGGAGGGAGACAATGAGCAGTTCTTC.